One sample yielded the 19 T cell receptor beta chains listed below, sequenced in a study of control samples from healthy donors and cancer patients. Clones were read by immunoSEQ multiplex PCR, and TCRdb kept only the in-frame ones, dropping some. The table has 200,000 or so clones, about 93% seen once; the top ten hold 1.5%. Sequencing was carried out using blood. Every receptor here comes from a man aged 45-65 years in good health.

In its sample, this clone was seen once. This chain links TRBV14 with TRBJ1-5; tentatively, D is TRBD1 (5 bases). Trimming shortened V by 5 bases and J by 0 bases, and 8 bases separated the two germline ends. Germline V gives CDR1 SGHDN, CDR2 FVKESK. The CDR3 covers 14 residues. In DNA form, the CDR3 reads TGTGCCAGCAGCGCAGGGAATAGCAATCAGCCCCAGCATTTT. Translating it yields CASSAGNSNQPQHF.

A note on this clone: Additional DNA sequences in this sample encode the identical CDR3. The chain carries TRBV2 and TRBJ1-1, with D hard to call. Between the trimmed V and J ends, which lost 4 bases and 4 bases, there was a span of 4 bases. This CDR3 has 11 residues. Per germline, CDR1 SNHLY and CDR2 FYNNEI. CDR3 residues: CASSVGTEAFF. The DNA of the CDR3 is TGTGCCAGCAGTGTCGGCACTGAAGCTTTCTTT.

This clone was counted only a few times. The chain uses TRBV27 and TRBJ2-1; D is ambiguous. CDR1 is MNHEY and CDR2 is SMNVEV in the germline V gene (reference sequence). The CDR3 extends over 13 amino acids. V lost 3 bases and J 4 bases, leaving 7 bases between the germline ends. This CDR3 reads CASSFGRYNEQFF. In DNA form, the CDR3 reads TGTGCCAGCAGTTTCGGGCGGTACAATGAGCAGTTCTTC.

The J gene is TRBJ1-4, the V gene TRBV18, with unresolved D. Germline values: CDR1 KGHSH, CDR2 LQKENI. Trimming stripped 3 bases from V and 3 bases from J, with 11 bases between. The CDR3 consists of 15 residues. The CDR3 coding sequence is TGTGCCAGCTCACCGGGTTCTTCCTCTAATGAAAAACTGTTTTTT. This codes for CASSPGSSSNEKLFF.

The chain employs TRBV10-3 and TRBJ1-2; 7 bases are a match to TRBD1. This CDR3 has 12 amino acids. The V gene end was trimmed by 9 bases and the J gene end by 2 bases; junction bases not matched to a gene: 3. Looked up from germline, CDR1 is ENHRY and CDR2 is SYGVKD. The DNA of the CDR3 is TGTGCCATTCAGACAGGGAACTATGGCTACACCTTC. It encodes CAIQTGNYGYTF.

The chain is built from TRBV16 and TRBJ2-7; TRBD1 matches 9 bases. J lost 5 bases, V lost 4 bases, and 9 bases had no gene match. The CDR3 length is 15 residues. Germline CDR1 KGHSY, CDR2 FQNENV. The chain's CDR3 is CASSPRGGTGNEQYF. As DNA, the CDR3 is TGTGCCAGCAGCCCCCGGGGAGGGACAGGGAACGAGCAGTACTTC.

This clone showed up just once. This chain uses TRBV2 with TRBJ2-1; D remains unclear. The CDR3 runs to 15 residues. Germline assignment: CDR1 SNHLY and CDR2 FYNNEI. V lost 8 bases, J lost 2 bases, and 16 bases lay in between. In DNA, the CDR3 is TGTGCCAGCGGATTCTTATCCTCGGCCTACAATGAGCAGTTCTTC. It is translated as CASGFLSSAYNEQFF.

This clone was recorded once. The CDR3 spells CASSHPGLADGNTIYF. The CDR3 DNA follows: TGTGCCAGCAGCCACCCGGGGCTCGCTGACGGAAACACCATATATTTT. The chain has TRBV4-2 and TRBJ1-3, with D tentatively TRBD1 (5 bases). V was trimmed by 3 bases and J by 4 bases, leaving 16 bases between them. There are 16 residues in the CDR3. Germline V gene sequence: CDR1 LGHNA, CDR2 YNFKEQ.

On this clone: This specimen includes other DNA sequences encoding the same CDR3. The chain links TRBV6-2 or TRBV6-3 to TRBJ2-7, with 8 bases aligning to TRBD1. V lost 6 bases, J lost 4 bases, and 2 bases stayed unmatched. Germline V gene lookup returns CDR1 MNHEY and CDR2 SVGEGT. The CDR3 runs 12 residues. The CDR3 DNA sequence: TGTGCCAGCAGCGACAGGGGATACGAGCAGTACTTC. This codes for CASSDRGYEQYF.

The chain recombines TRBV27 with TRBJ1-2, with 10 bases identical to TRBD1. CDR1 MNHEY and CDR2 SMNVEV come from the germline V gene (reference sequence). CDR3 size: 13 residues. J was trimmed by 7 bases and V by 8 bases; bases with no gene match: 7. This CDR3 reads CASRGQGRGGYTF. The CDR3 DNA sequence: TGTGCCAGCCGGGGACAGGGGCGGGGTGGCTACACCTTC.

The chain uses TRBV11-2 and TRBJ2-7; the D call may be TRBD1 or TRBD2 (7 bases each). CDR3 length: 16 amino acids. Trimming left V 0 bases short and J 7 bases short, with 19 bases between. Per germline, CDR1 SGHAT and CDR2 FQNNGV. This CDR3 is CASSLEGDSGMGEQYV. In DNA form, the CDR3 reads TGTGCCAGCAGCTTAGAAGGGGACAGCGGGATGGGGGAGCAGTACGTC.

The chain recombines TRBV6-6 with TRBJ1-6; D is uncertain. This CDR3 is built from 14 residues. V was shortened by 5 bases and J by 3 bases, with 8 bases between the two germline ends. From germline, CDR1 is MNHNY and CDR2 SVGAGI (reference sequence). The DNA for the CDR3 is TGTGCCAGCAGTCGAGGAAACTATAATTCACCCCTCCACTTT. Protein product: CASSRGNYNSPLHF.

This chain uses TRBV10-3 with TRBJ2-2; no reliable D call. The CDR3 has 14 residues. Trimming took 7 bases from V and 6 from J, leaving 15 bases between them. Germline loops: CDR1 ENHRY, CDR2 SYGVKD. CDR3 coding DNA: TGTGCCATCACTCCCCAGGTTGGGGCCGGGGAGCTGTTTTTT. Protein product: CAITPQVGAGELFF.

The chain uses TRBV21-1 and TRBJ1-2; TRBD1, the table's D call, was not compared with the DNA. TRBV21-1 corresponds to a pseudogene. The CDR3 totals 19 residues. CDR3 in amino acids: CASSAREGGGPGQGDGYTF. DNA of the CDR3: TGTGCCAGCAGCGCCCGGGAGGGCGGGGGGCCGGGACAGGGGGACGGCTACACCTTC.

The chain has TRBV5-4 and TRBJ1-1; 8 nucleotides line up with TRBD1. Trimming cost V 4 bases and J 4 bases; bases outside gene matches: 9. The CDR3 has 15 residues. From germline, CDR1 is SGHNT and CDR2 YYREEE (reference sequence). This chain's CDR3 is CASSSRDRGSTEAFF. In nucleotides, the CDR3 is TGTGCCAGCAGCAGTCGTGACAGGGGTAGCACTGAAGCTTTCTTT.

A note on this clone: Other nucleotide sequences from this sample produce the same CDR3. This chain connects TRBV28 to TRBJ1-1; no clear D gene. Germline V CDR1 and CDR2: MDHEN, SYDVKM. The V end was cut by 2 bases, the J end by 2 bases, with 6 bases between. CDR3 length equals 13 residues. CDR3 DNA: TGTGCCAGCAGTTTAAGGCGAAACACTGAAGCTTTCTTT. It codes for CASSLRRNTEAFF.

V usage is TRBV27 and J usage is TRBJ2-7; D tentatively fits TRBD1 or TRBD2 (6 bases each). The CDR3 is 15 amino acids. CDR1 and CDR2 (germline): MNHEY, SMNVEV (reference sequence). Trimming took 2 bases from V and 4 from J, leaving 15 bases between them. In nucleotides, the CDR3 is TGTGCCAGCAGTTTACAGGGGACGGGACTTTACGAGCAGTACTTC. It is translated as CASSLQGTGLYEQYF.

The chain couples TRBV5-1 to TRBJ2-3, with 7 nucleotides matching TRBD1. Germline CDR1 reads SGHRS; CDR2 reads YFSETQ. The CDR3 is 15 amino acids. With 4 bases clipped from V and 4 bases from J, the junction kept 9 bases outside the gene matches. CDR3 in amino acids: CASSTGTAVSDTQYF. The DNA of the CDR3 is TGCGCCAGCAGCACCGGGACAGCAGTCTCAGATACGCAGTATTTT. The full variable domain, in which reference TRBV5-1 and TRBJ2-3 provide the parts outside the CDR3, is KAGVTQTPRYLIKTRGQQVTLSCSPISGHRSVSWYQQTPGQGLQFLFEYFSETQRNKGNFPGRFSGRQFSNSRSEMNVSTLELGDSALYLCASSTGTAVSDTQYFGPGTRLTVL.

The rearrangement uses TRBV18 and TRBJ1-1, with unresolved D. Trimming stripped 3 bases from V and 8 bases from J, with 13 bases between. Per germline, CDR1 KGHSH and CDR2 LQKENI. This CDR3 comprises 13 residues. The DNA of the CDR3 is TGTGCCAGCTCACCCGTTACGCCGGGGGAAGCTTTCTTT. This encodes CASSPVTPGEAFF.